One TCR beta chain is described in this entry. These data originate in a study of blood T cell repertoires in COVID-19. Whole-study context: There were acute and convalescent COVID-19 samples, and they came from the United States, Italy and Spain.

Original analysis: Cell counts per sample came from amplifying reference gene primers. The data were produced by immunoSEQ multiplex PCR, yet TCRdb's version contains in-frame clones alone and is incomplete. For V, J and clone size, that table is used; D and trimming come from the DNA. The sample gives under 45,000 clones, under 90% of which show up once; around two fifths is in the top ten. CDR3 length: 14 amino acids. Per the germline V gene, CDR1 is MRHNA and CDR2 is SNTAGT. After removal of 2 bases from V and 4 bases from J, the junction contained 4 bases not matched to a gene. The gene calls are TRBV6-4 and TRBJ1-2; TRBD1 aligns across 7 bases. The sequenced sample consisted of peripheral blood. This clonotype originated in a human donor in a cohort sampled during active COVID-19. The CDR3 sequence is CASSDPGQFYGYTF. The DNA of the CDR3 is TGTGCCAGCAGTGACCCGGGACAGTTCTATGGCTACACCTTC.